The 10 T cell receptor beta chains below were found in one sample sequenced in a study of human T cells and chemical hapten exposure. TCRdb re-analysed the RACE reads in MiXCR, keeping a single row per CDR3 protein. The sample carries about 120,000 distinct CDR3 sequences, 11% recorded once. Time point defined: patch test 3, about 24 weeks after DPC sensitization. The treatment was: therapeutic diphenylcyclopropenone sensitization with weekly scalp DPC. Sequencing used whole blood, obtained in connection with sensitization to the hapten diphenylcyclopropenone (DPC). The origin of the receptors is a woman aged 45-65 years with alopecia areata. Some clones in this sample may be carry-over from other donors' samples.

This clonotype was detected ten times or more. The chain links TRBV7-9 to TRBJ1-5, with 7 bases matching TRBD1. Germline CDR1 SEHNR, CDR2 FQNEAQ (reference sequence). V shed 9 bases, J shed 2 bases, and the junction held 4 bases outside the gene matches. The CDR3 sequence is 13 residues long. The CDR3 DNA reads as TGTGCCAGTGGGACAGCGGGCAATCAGCCCCAGCATTTT. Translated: CASGTAGNQPQHF.

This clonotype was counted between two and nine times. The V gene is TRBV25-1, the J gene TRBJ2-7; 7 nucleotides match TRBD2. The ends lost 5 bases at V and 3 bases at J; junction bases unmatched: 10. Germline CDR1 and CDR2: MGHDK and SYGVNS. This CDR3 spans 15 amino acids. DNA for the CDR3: TGTGCCAGCAGTCGGGGGACGGGGAGGGTCTACGAGCAGTACTTC. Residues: CASSRGTGRVYEQYF.

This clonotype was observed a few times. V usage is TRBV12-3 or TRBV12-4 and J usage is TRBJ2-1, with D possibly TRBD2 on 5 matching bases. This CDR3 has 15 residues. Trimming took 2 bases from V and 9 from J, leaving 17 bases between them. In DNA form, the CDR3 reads TGTGCCAGCAGTTTATCTGGCGGGTGGTTTGGTGAGCAGTTCTTC. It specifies CASSLSGGWFGEQFF.

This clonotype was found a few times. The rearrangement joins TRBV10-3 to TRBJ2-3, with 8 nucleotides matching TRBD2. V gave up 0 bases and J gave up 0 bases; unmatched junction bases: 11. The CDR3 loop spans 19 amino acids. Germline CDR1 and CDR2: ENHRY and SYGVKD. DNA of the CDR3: TGTGCCATCAGTGAGTCGAAGGATCCGGGAGGGCCCAGCACAGATACGCAGTATTTT. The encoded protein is CAISESKDPGGPSTDTQYF.

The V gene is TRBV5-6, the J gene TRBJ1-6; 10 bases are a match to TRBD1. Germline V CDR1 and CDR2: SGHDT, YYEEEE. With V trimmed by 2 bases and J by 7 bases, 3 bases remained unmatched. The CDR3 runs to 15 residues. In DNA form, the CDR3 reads TGTGCCAGCAGCTTACCGGGACAGGGGAATTCACCCCTCCACTTT. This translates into CASSLPGQGNSPLHF.

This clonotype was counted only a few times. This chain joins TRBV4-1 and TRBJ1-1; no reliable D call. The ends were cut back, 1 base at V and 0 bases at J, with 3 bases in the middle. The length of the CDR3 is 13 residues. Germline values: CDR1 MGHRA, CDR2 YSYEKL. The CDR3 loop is CASSQVLNTEAFF. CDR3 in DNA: TGCGCCAGCAGCCAAGTTCTGAACACTGAAGCTTTCTTT.

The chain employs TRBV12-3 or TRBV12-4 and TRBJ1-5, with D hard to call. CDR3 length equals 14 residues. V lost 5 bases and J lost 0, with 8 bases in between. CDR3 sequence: CASSETDSNQPQHF. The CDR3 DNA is TGTGCCAGCAGTGAGACGGATAGCAATCAGCCCCAGCATTTT.

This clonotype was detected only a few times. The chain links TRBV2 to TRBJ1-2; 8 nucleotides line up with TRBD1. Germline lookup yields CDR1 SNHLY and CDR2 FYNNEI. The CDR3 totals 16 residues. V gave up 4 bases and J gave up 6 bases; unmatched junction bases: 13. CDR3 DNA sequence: TGTGCCAGCAGTGCCCCCCCGACAGGGGCCCGGGATGGCTACACCTTC. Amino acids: CASSAPPTGARDGYTF. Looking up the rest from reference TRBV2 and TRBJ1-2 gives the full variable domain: EPEVTQTPSHQVTQMGQEVILRCVPISNHLYFYWYRQILGQKVEFLVSFYNNEISEKSEIFDDQFSVERPDGSNFTLKIRSTKLEDSAMYFCASSAPPTGARDGYTFGSGTRLTVV.

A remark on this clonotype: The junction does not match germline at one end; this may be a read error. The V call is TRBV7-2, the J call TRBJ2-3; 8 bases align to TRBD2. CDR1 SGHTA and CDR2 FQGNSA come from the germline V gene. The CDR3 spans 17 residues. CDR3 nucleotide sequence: TGTGCCGGCAGCTTAGTGGGTTCGAAGCGGGGGTCGGATACGCAGTATTTT. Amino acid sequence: CAGSLVGSKRGSDTQYF.

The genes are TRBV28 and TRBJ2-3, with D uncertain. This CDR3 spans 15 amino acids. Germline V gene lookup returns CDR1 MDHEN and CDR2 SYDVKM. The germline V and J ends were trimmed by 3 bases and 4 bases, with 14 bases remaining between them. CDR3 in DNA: TGTGCCAGCAGTTTCGGTCGTCCGGTGCCAGATACGCAGTATTTT. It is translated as CASSFGRPVPDTQYF. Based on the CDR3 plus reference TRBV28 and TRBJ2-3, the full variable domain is DVKVTQSSRYLVKRTGEKVFLECVQDMDHENMFWYRQDPGLGLRLIYFSYDVKMKEKGDIPEGYSVSREKKERFSLILESASTNQTSMYLCASSFGRPVPDTQYFGPGTRLTVL.